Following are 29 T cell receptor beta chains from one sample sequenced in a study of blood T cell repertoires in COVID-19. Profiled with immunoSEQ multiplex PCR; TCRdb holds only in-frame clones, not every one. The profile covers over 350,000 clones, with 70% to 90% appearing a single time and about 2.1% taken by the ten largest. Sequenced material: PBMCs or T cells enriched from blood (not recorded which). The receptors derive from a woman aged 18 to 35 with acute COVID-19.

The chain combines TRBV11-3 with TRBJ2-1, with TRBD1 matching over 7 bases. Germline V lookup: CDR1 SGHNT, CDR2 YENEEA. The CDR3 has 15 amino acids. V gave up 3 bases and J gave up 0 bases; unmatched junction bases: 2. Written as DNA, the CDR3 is TGTGCCAGCAGCTTGAGGGACAGCTCCTACAATGAGCAGTTCTTC. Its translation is CASSLRDSSYNEQFF.

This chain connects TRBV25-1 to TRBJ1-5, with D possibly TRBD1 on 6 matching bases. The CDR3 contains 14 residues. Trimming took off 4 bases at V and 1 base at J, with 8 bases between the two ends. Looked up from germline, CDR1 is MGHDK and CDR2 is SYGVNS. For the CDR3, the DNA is TGTGCCAGCAGTGCTACAGGGAGCAATCAGCCCCAGCATTTT. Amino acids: CASSATGSNQPQHF.

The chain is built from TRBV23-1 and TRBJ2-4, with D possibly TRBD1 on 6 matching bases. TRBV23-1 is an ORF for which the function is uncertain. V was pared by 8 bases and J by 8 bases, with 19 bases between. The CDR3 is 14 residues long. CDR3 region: CASVDQRGSDIQYF. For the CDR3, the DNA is TGCGCCAGCGTGGATCAGAGGGGGAGTGACATTCAGTACTTC.

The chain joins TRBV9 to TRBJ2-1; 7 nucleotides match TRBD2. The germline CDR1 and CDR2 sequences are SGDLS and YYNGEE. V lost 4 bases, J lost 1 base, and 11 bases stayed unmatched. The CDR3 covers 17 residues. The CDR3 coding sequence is TGTGCCAGCAGCAGAGAGGGAGCTAGCGGTTCCTACAATGAGCAGTTCTTC. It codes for CASSREGASGSYNEQFF.

CDR3: CASSVSGRNNEQFF. The DNA of the CDR3 is TGCGCCAGCAGCGTTAGCGGGAGGAACAATGAGCAGTTCTTC. The V call is TRBV5-1, the J call TRBJ2-1; 10 bases map to TRBD2. Germline assignment: CDR1 SGHRS and CDR2 YFSETQ. V trimming: 4 bases; J trimming: 5 bases; junction bases outside the gene matches: 3. CDR3 length: 14 amino acids.

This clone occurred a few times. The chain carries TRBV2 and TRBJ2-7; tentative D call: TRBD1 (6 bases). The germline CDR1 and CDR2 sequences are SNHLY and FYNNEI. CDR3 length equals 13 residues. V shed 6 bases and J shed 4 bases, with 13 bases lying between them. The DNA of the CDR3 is TGTGCCAGCAGAAGGACAGAGACGTACGAGCAGTACTTC. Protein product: CASRRTETYEQYF.

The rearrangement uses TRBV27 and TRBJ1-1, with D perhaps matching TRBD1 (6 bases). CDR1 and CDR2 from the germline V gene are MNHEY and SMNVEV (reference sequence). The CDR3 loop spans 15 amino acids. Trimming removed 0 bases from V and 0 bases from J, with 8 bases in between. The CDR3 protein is CASSLSRTVNTEAFF. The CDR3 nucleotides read TGTGCCAGCAGTTTATCGCGGACAGTGAACACTGAAGCTTTCTTT.

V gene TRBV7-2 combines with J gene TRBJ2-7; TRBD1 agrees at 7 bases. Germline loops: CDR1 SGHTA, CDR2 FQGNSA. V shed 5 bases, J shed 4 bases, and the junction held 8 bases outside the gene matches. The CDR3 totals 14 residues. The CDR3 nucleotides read TGTGCCAGCAGCCCCTGGACAGGACCATACGAGCAGTACTTC. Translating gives CASSPWTGPYEQYF.

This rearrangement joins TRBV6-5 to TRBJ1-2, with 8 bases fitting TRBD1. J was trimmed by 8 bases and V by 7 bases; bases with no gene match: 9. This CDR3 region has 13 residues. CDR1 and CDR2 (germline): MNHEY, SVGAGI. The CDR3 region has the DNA TGTGCCAGCATTAAAGGCCCAGGGGGCGGCTACACCTTC. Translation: CASIKGPGGGYTF.

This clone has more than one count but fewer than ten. The CDR3 DNA reads TGTGCCAGCAGCGCCCCACAGGGAAACTATGGCTACACCTTC. The encoded protein is CASSAPQGNYGYTF. The chain links TRBV9 to TRBJ1-2; D perhaps matches TRBD1 (6 bases). There are 14 residues in the CDR3. The germline gives CDR1 SGDLS, CDR2 YYNGEE. V lost 3 bases and J lost 2, with 11 bases in between.

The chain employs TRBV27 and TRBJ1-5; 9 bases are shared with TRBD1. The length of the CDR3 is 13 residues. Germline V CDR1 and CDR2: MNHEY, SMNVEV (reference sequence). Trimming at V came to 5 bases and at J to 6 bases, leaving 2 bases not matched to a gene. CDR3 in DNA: TGTGCCAGCAGTGGACAGGGGAGTCAGCCCCAGCATTTT. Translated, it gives CASSGQGSQPQHF.

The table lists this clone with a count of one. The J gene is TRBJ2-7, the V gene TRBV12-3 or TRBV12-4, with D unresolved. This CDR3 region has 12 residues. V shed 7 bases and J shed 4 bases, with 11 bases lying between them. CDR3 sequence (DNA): TGTGCCAGCACACCAGACACTTACGAGCAGTACTTC. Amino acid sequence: CASTPDTYEQYF.

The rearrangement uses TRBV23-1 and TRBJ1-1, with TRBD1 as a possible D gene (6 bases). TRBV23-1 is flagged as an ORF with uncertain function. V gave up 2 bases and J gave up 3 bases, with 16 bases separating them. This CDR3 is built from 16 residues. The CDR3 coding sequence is TGCGCCAGCAGTCAAGCCGGGAGGGGGAGGGACACTGAAGCTTTCTTT. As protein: CASSQAGRGRDTEAFF.

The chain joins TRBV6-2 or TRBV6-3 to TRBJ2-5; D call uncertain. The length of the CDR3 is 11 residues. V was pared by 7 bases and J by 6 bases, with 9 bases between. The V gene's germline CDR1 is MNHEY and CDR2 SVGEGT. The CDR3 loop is CASTPGQTQYF. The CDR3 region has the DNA TGTGCCAGCACCCCGGGCCAGACCCAGTACTTC.

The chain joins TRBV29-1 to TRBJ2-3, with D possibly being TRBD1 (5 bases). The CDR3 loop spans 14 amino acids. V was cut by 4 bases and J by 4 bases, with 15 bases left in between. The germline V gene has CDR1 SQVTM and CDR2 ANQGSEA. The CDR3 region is CSVGSRGPADTQYF. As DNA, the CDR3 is TGCAGCGTTGGGTCAAGGGGCCCCGCAGATACGCAGTATTTT.

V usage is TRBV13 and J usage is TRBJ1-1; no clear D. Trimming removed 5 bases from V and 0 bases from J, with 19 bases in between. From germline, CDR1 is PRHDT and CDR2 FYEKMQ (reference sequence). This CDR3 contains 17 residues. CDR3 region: CASSPGLSLNMNTEAFF. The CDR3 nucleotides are TGTGCCAGCAGCCCAGGACTATCACTAAACATGAACACTGAAGCTTTCTTT.

CDR3 in DNA: TGTGCCAGCAGCCAGAGCTCCTATAATTCACCCCTCCACTTT. It codes for CASSQSSYNSPLHF. This rearrangement joins TRBV3-1 (or the pseudogene TRBV3-2) to TRBJ1-6; D is undetermined. The CDR3 runs to 14 residues. In germline, CDR1 is LGHDT, CDR2 YNNKEL (reference sequence). V was cut by 3 bases and J by 0 bases, with 3 bases left in between.

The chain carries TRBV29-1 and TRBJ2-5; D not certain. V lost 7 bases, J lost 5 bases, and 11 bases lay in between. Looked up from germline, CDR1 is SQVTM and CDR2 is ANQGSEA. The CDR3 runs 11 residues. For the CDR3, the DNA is TGCAGCGGACGGGTCCGTGAGACCCAGTACTTC. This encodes CSGRVRETQYF.

The DNA of the CDR3 is TGTGCAAGTCGCTTAGTACGCGGACAGGGGGACCTGAGAATCCTTAACTATGGCTACACCTTC. Protein product: CASRLVRGQGDLRILNYGYTF. The rearrangement links TRBV12-2 to TRBJ1-2; the table's D call TRBD1 went unverified against the DNA. TRBV12-2 is a pseudogene segment. CDR3 length equals 21 residues.

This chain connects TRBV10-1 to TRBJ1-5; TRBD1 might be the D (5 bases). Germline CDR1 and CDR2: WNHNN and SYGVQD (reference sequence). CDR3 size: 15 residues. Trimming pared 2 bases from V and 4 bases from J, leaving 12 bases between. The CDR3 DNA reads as TGCGCCAGCAGTGAGCCTCGGACAAAGAATCAGCCCCAGCATTTT. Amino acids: CASSEPRTKNQPQHF.

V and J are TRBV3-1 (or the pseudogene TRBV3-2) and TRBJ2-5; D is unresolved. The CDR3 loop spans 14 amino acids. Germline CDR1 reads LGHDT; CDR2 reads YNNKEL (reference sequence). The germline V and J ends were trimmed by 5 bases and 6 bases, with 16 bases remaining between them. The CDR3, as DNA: TGTGCCAGCAGCTTAACAAGTCGCGGTCAGACCCAGTACTTC. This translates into CASSLTSRGQTQYF.

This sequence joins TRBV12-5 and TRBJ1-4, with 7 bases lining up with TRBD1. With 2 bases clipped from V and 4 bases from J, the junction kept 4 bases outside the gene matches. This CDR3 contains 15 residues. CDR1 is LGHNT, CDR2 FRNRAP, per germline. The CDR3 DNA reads TGTGCTAGTGGTTTGATCCAGGGGGATAATGAAAAACTGTTTTTT. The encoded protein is CASGLIQGDNEKLFF.

The CDR3 here is CASSVSETESSYNSPLHF. The DNA for the CDR3 is TGTGCCAGCAGCGTTTCGGAGACTGAAAGCTCCTATAATTCACCCCTCCACTTT. The chain combines TRBV9 with TRBJ1-6, with D uncertain. The V gene lost 2 bases and the J gene lost 0 bases, with 15 bases spanning the gap. The germline gives CDR1 SGDLS, CDR2 YYNGEE. The CDR3 totals 18 residues.

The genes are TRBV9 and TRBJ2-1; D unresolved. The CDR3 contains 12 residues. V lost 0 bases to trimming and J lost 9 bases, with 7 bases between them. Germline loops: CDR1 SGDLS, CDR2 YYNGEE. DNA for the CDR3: TGTGCCAGCAGCGTAGGTAGGAGTGAGCAGTTCTTC. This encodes CASSVGRSEQFF.

CDR3 sequence reads: CASSQDSGYAYNEQFF. The CDR3 nucleotides read TGCGCCAGCAGCCAAGATTCAGGGTACGCCTACAATGAGCAGTTCTTC. The V gene is TRBV4-1, the J gene TRBJ2-1; a weak D match, TRBD1 (5 bases). The CDR3 length is 16 residues. V was pared by 0 bases and J by 2 bases, with 11 bases between. CDR1 and CDR2 (germline): MGHRA, YSYEKL.

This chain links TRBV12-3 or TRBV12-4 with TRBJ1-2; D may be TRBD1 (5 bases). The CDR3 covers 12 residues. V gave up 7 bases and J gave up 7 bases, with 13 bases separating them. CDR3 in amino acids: CASTQGSGGYTF. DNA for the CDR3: TGTGCCAGCACTCAGGGTTCAGGTGGCTACACCTTC.

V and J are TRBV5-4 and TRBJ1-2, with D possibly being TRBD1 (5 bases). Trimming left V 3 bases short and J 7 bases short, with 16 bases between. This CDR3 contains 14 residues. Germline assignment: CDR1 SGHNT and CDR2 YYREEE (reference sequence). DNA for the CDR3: TGTGCCAGCAGCTACATCCTAGGACAAAGTGGCTACACCTTC. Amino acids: CASSYILGQSGYTF.

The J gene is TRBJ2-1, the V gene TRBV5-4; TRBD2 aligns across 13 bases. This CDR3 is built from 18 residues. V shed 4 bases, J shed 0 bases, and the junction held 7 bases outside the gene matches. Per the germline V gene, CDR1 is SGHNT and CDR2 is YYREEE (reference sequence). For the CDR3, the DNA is TGTGCCAGCAGCCTGGGACTAGCGGGAAAAAGCTCCTACAATGAGCAGTTCTTC. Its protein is CASSLGLAGKSSYNEQFF.

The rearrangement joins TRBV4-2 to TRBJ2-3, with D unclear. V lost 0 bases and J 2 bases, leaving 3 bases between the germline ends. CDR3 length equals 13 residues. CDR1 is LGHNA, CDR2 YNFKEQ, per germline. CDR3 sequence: CASSQDYTDTQYF. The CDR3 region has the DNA TGTGCCAGCAGCCAAGACTACACAGATACGCAGTATTTT.